In this sample, the clone carrying this TCR beta chain turned up once. No antigen is known for it. Germline V CDR1 and CDR2: SNHLY, FYNNEI. V was trimmed by 1 base and J by 4 bases, leaving 10 bases between them. The CDR3 runs 14 residues. Described time point: week 35, safety follow-up. The study gave 300 ug of mutant IDH1 20-mer peptide per vaccine dose, with topical imiquimod. Each patient was administered eight vaccinations, scheduled in weeks 1, 3, 5, 7, 11, 15, 19 and 23. Newly diagnosed WHO grade 3 or 4 IDH1-mutant, ATRX-lost astrocytomas were identified in the donors. This sample was taken from a study of a mutant IDH1 vaccine in newly diagnosed glioma. Study summary: Patients got their first vaccination 4-6 weeks after radiotherapy alone, or with temozolomide cycles. Every participant had undergone radiotherapy, temozolomide, or both before, and most underwent both.

Method: immunoSEQ multiplex PCR; TCRdb's copy keeps in-frame clones and lacks some. The data show under 40,000 clones, roughly three quarters seen once. This sequence was found in a woman in her forties with glioma. The sequencing used PBMCs, collected from a glioma patient whose treatment included an IDH1 peptide vaccine. The rearrangement uses TRBV2 and TRBJ1-2; D is uncertain. The CDR3 DNA is TGTGCCAGCAGTGAAGTGATTGACCGCTATGGCTACACCTTC. Its protein is CASSEVIDRYGYTF.